This TCR beta chain derives from a study of blood T cell repertoires in COVID-19. Study-level background: COVID-19 samples collected from the United States, Italy and Spain covered acute and convalescent phases. Sample material is recorded as cDNA or gDNA derived from T cells, B-cell-depleted T cells, or PBMCs.

The count of this clone is one. From germline, CDR1 is SNHLY and CDR2 FYNNEI. Between the trimmed V and J ends, which lost 1 base and 11 bases, there was a span of 9 bases. The CDR3 loop spans 12 amino acids. This table comes from immunoSEQ multiplex PCR, and its TCRdb copy is limited to in-frame clones, with some not included. Seen here are 250,000 to 300,000 clones, under 90% observed once, and the top ten hold over 2.5%. The sequenced sample was peripheral blood. This clonotype was obtained from a woman aged 60-70 years with active or convalescent COVID-19. The rearrangement links TRBV2 to TRBJ1-5, with D possibly matching TRBD1 (5 bases). The chain's CDR3 is CASSEGGSAQHF. The CDR3, as DNA: TGTGCCAGCAGTGAAGGGGGCTCAGCCCAGCATTTT.